The rows below give T cell receptor beta chains drawn from one sample of a study of cytomegalovirus exposure and HLA in healthy donors. The table came from immunoSEQ multiplex PCR; TCRdb's copy has only in-frame clones and leaves some out. The sample has fewer than 250,000 clones; roughly 83% are singletons. Sequencing used PBMCs. These receptors all come from a woman younger than 30 in good health and CMV-seronegative. CDR3s include the opening cysteine and the closing phenylalanine or tryptophan. The order of the fields is CDR3 length, V gene, D gene, clone size, CDR3 protein. The D gene is left open where the match is weak. Where a row states a size, it is once, few, many or the class of an expanded clone; other rows omit it.

cdr3_length: 16
v_call: TRBV28
d_call: TRBD1
clone_size: NA
cdr3_aa: CASSPQLGQWNTEAFF

cdr3_length: 19
v_call: TRBV11-2
d_call: TRBD2
clone_size: NA
cdr3_aa: CASSLESRTSGRYYNEQFF

cdr3_length: 15
v_call: TRBV7-2
d_call: NA
clone_size: NA
cdr3_aa: CASSSGGTGANVLTF

cdr3_length: 13
v_call: TRBV6-1
d_call: NA
clone_size: NA
cdr3_aa: CASRRGGNTEAFF

cdr3_length: 14
v_call: TRBV2
d_call: NA
clone_size: NA
cdr3_aa: CASSEAGMNYGYTF

cdr3_length: 14
v_call: TRBV2
d_call: NA
clone_size: NA
cdr3_aa: CASSLRGGGGKAFF

cdr3_length: 18
v_call: TRBV9
d_call: TRBD1
clone_size: once
cdr3_aa: CASSVAPTGAMGNTEAFF

cdr3_length: 16
v_call: TRBV7-3
d_call: NA
clone_size: NA
cdr3_aa: CASSLTRQPPNNEQFF

cdr3_length: 16
v_call: TRBV6-4
d_call: TRBD1
clone_size: NA
cdr3_aa: CASSESGGAGNQPQHF

cdr3_length: 14
v_call: TRBV9
d_call: NA
clone_size: NA
cdr3_aa: CASNVVGGQETQYF

cdr3_length: 16
v_call: TRBV7-2
d_call: TRBD1
clone_size: NA
cdr3_aa: CASSPWDRGYAGELFF

cdr3_length: 15
v_call: TRBV11-2
d_call: NA
clone_size: few
cdr3_aa: CASSLSSRTDTEAFF

cdr3_length: 13
v_call: TRBV29-1
d_call: NA
clone_size: NA
cdr3_aa: CSVDGGDHYEQYF

cdr3_length: 16
v_call: TRBV27
d_call: TRBD1
clone_size: few
cdr3_aa: CASSLIRGQGNEKLFF

cdr3_length: 17
v_call: TRBV5-1
d_call: NA
clone_size: NA
cdr3_aa: CASSLGGSEYFNYGYTF

cdr3_length: 13
v_call: TRBV27
d_call: NA
clone_size: NA
cdr3_aa: CASSLVGVTEAFF

cdr3_length: 16
v_call: TRBV5-6
d_call: NA
clone_size: NA
cdr3_aa: CASSFLYRVFVNEQYF

cdr3_length: 20
v_call: TRBV30
d_call: TRBD2
clone_size: NA
cdr3_aa: CAWSVSLGTSGSSFKETQYF

cdr3_length: 15
v_call: TRBV11-1
d_call: NA
clone_size: NA
cdr3_aa: CASSPFRGRYTEAFF

cdr3_length: 14
v_call: TRBV5-1
d_call: NA
clone_size: NA
cdr3_aa: CASSPGPVSDTQYF

cdr3_length: 15
v_call: TRBV6-1
d_call: TRBD1
clone_size: NA
cdr3_aa: CASSEVDRGRYEQYF

cdr3_length: 15
v_call: TRBV2
d_call: NA
clone_size: NA
cdr3_aa: CASTGSGLGGSPLHF

cdr3_length: 12
v_call: TRBV5-8
d_call: NA
clone_size: NA
cdr3_aa: CASSQQGQPQHF

cdr3_length: 16
v_call: TRBV19
d_call: NA
clone_size: once
cdr3_aa: CASSLYTGTTNTEAFF

cdr3_length: 16
v_call: TRBV5-1
d_call: TRBD1
clone_size: once
cdr3_aa: CASSLAYRDRPYEQYF

cdr3_length: 15
v_call: TRBV7-2
d_call: TRBD2
clone_size: few
cdr3_aa: CASSGLAGFTDTQYF

cdr3_length: 13
v_call: TRBV25-1
d_call: NA
clone_size: NA
cdr3_aa: CASSETDSYEQYF

cdr3_length: 17
v_call: TRBV18
d_call: NA
clone_size: NA
cdr3_aa: CASSPRVSRAGYTEAFF

cdr3_length: 13
v_call: TRBV7-8
d_call: NA
clone_size: NA
cdr3_aa: CASSQTGVNEQFF

cdr3_length: 14
v_call: TRBV12-5
d_call: NA
clone_size: NA
cdr3_aa: CASGRYPAKNIQYF

cdr3_length: 14
v_call: TRBV5-1
d_call: NA
clone_size: NA
cdr3_aa: CVSSLGGGTGELFF

cdr3_length: 17
v_call: TRBV29-1
d_call: NA
clone_size: NA
cdr3_aa: CSADQWGGARGNTEAFF

cdr3_length: 15
v_call: TRBV19
d_call: TRBD1
clone_size: NA
cdr3_aa: CASSPRTGVNTEAFF

cdr3_length: 12
v_call: TRBV7-9
d_call: TRBD2
clone_size: few
cdr3_aa: CASSPGTSEQYF

cdr3_length: 13
v_call: TRBV5-1
d_call: NA
clone_size: few
cdr3_aa: CASSRGSNQPQHF

cdr3_length: 13
v_call: TRBV9
d_call: NA
clone_size: NA
cdr3_aa: CASKSNSNTEAFF

cdr3_length: 14
v_call: TRBV18
d_call: NA
clone_size: NA
cdr3_aa: CASSPPPSPNTQYF

cdr3_length: 12
v_call: TRBV27
d_call: NA
clone_size: NA
cdr3_aa: CASGYYVHEQYF

cdr3_length: 14
v_call: TRBV2
d_call: TRBD2
clone_size: NA
cdr3_aa: CASLSGGLTDTQYF

cdr3_length: 13
v_call: TRBV6-5
d_call: NA
clone_size: once
cdr3_aa: CASSWTQGAEAFF

cdr3_length: 15
v_call: TRBV27
d_call: TRBD2
clone_size: NA
cdr3_aa: CASSSLAGGPDEQYF

cdr3_length: 16
v_call: TRBV11-3
d_call: TRBD1
clone_size: NA
cdr3_aa: CASSFTGDRHSYEQYF

cdr3_length: 16
v_call: TRBV29-1
d_call: NA
clone_size: NA
cdr3_aa: CSGEGGVGASYNEQFF

cdr3_length: 14
v_call: TRBV9
d_call: TRBD1
clone_size: NA
cdr3_aa: CASSPQGALETQYF

cdr3_length: 18
v_call: TRBV5-1
d_call: TRBD1
clone_size: NA
cdr3_aa: CASSPNPAGTGGHNEQFF

cdr3_length: 11
v_call: TRBV6-5
d_call: NA
clone_size: NA
cdr3_aa: CASSGGHGYTF

cdr3_length: 15
v_call: TRBV7-8
d_call: TRBD2
clone_size: NA
cdr3_aa: CASSLWLAAHNEQFF

cdr3_length: 15
v_call: TRBV7-8
d_call: NA
clone_size: NA
cdr3_aa: CASSLPPQPYYEQYF

cdr3_length: 14
v_call: TRBV5-1
d_call: NA
clone_size: NA
cdr3_aa: CASSFDSPPYEQYF

cdr3_length: 20
v_call: TRBV30
d_call: TRBD2
clone_size: NA
cdr3_aa: CAWSVFPGTSGRTAQGEQFF

cdr3_length: 15
v_call: TRBV10-1
d_call: TRBD1
clone_size: NA
cdr3_aa: CASSRDRGGWETQYF

cdr3_length: 14
v_call: TRBV7-2
d_call: NA
clone_size: NA
cdr3_aa: CASSLAGGNTEAFF